This T cell receptor (beta chain) was found in a study of blood T cell repertoires in COVID-19. Trimming took 0 bases from V and 7 from J; bases not matched to a gene: 7. CDR1 is SGHKS and CDR2 is YYEKEE in the germline V gene (reference sequence). This CDR3 has 16 amino acids. Those who participated ranged in age from about 18 to 89 years and resided in about two dozen US areas. Measured with immunoSEQ multiplex PCR; TCRdb has only the in-frame clones, and not every one. The table lists some 330,000 clones, 65% to 90% of them singletons, with 4% to 5% in the top ten. Specimen: PBMCs or T cells enriched from blood (not recorded which). J is TRBJ2-1 and V is TRBV5-5, with 10 bases that match TRBD2. The origin of this receptor is a young man who had recovered from COVID-19. The chain's CDR3 is CASSLGATSGLNEQFF. CDR3 coding DNA: TGTGCCAGCAGCTTGGGAGCGACTAGCGGGCTGAATGAGCAGTTCTTC.